This T cell receptor (beta chain) originates from a study of neurological immune-mediated disorders. TCRdb re-analysed the 5' RACE reads in MiXCR, keeping a single row per CDR3 protein. The sample carries around 94,000 distinct CDR3 sequences, roughly 3.5% recorded once. This CDR3 has 14 residues. Trimming shortened V by 3 bases and J by 5 bases, and 11 bases separated the two germline ends. This clonotype was seen many times. The V call is TRBV12-3 or TRBV12-4, the J call TRBJ1-5; D gene uncertain. Sequenced input: PBMCs. The sequence came from a woman aged 18-30 years with multiple sclerosis. CDR3 amino acids: CASSFGGADQPQHF. CDR3 nucleotide sequence: TGTGCCAGCAGTTTTGGAGGAGCCGATCAGCCCCAGCATTTT.